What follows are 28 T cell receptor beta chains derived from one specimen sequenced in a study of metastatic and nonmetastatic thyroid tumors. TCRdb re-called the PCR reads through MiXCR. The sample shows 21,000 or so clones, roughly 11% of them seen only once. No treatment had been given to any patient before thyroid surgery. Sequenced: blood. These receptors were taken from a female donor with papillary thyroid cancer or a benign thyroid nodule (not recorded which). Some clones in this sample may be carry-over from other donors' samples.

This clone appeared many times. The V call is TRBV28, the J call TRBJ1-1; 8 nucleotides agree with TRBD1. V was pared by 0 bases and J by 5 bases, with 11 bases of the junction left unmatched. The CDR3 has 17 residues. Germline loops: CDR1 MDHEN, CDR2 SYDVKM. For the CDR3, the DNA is TGTGCCAGCAGTTTATGGGGCAGGGGGCAGGAGAGAACTGAAGCTTTCTTT. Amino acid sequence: CASSLWGRGQERTEAFF.

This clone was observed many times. CDR3 residues: CASIPGHSNTEAFF. The CDR3 coding sequence is TGTGCCAGCATACCGGGACACTCGAACACTGAAGCTTTCTTT. The genes are TRBV25-1 and TRBJ1-1; TRBD1 might be the D (6 bases). The CDR3 is 14 residues long. Per the germline V gene, CDR1 is MGHDK and CDR2 is SYGVNS. Between the trimmed V and J ends, which lost 7 bases and 1 base, there was a span of 13 bases.

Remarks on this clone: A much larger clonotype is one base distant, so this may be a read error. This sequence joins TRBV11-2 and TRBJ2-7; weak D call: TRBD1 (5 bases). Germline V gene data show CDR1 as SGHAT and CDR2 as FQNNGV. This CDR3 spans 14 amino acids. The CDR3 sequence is CASSLAGMPHDQYF. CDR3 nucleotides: TGTGCCAGCAGCTTGGCAGGGATGCCGCACGATCAGTACTTC.

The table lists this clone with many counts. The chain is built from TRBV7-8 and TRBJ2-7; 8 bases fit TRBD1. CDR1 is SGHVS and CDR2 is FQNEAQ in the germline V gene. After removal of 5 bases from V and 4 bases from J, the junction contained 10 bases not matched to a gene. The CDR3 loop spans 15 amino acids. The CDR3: CASSPAGGPSYEQYF. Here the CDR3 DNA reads TGTGCCAGCAGCCCCGCAGGGGGCCCCTCTTACGAGCAGTACTTC.

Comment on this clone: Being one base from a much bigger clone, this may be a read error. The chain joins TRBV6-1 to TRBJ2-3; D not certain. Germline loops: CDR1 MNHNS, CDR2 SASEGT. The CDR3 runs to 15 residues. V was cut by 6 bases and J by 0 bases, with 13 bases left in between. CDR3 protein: CASSPSCSSTDTQYF. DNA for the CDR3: TGTGCCAGCAGCCCCAGCTGTTCTAGCACAGATACGCAGTATTTT.

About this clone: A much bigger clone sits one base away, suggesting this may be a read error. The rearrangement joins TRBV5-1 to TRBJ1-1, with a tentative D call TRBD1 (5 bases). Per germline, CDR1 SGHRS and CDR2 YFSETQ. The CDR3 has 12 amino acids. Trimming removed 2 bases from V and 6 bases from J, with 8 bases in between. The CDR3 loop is CASSLQDAEAFF. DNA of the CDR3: TGCGCCAGCAGCTTACAGGACGCTGAAGCTTTCTTT.

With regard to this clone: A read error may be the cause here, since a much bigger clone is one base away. CDR3: CSSSLRGAGSGTQYF. Written as DNA, the CDR3 is TGTTCCAGCAGCTTGAGGGGGGCTGGAAGTGGAACCCAGTACTTC. The V gene is TRBV7-2, the J gene TRBJ2-5; D may correspond to TRBD1 or TRBD2 (6 bases each). This CDR3 spans 15 amino acids. Germline V gene lookup returns CDR1 SGHTA and CDR2 FQGNSA.

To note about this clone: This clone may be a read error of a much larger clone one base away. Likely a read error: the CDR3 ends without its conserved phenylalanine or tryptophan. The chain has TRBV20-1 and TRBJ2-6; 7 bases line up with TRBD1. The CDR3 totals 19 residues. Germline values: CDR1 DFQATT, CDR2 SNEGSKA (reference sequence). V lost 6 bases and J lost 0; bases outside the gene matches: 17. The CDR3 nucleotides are TGCAGTGCAACAACAGGCGCAGGGGGTGGTTACTCTGGGGCCAACGTCCTGACTTTA. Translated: CSATTGAGGGYSGANVLTL.

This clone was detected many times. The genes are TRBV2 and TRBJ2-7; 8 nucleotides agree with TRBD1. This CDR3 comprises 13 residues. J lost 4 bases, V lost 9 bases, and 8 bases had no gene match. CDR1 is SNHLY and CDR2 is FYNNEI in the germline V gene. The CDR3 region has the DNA TGTGCCAGAGGACAGGGCGGGTTTTACGAGCAGTACTTC. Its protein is CARGQGGFYEQYF.

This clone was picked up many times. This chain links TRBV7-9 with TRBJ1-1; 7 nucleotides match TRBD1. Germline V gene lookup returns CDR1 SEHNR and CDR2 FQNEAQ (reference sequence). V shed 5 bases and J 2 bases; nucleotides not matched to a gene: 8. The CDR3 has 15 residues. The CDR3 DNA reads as TGTGCCAGCAGCGGAGGGACAGTCGCCAACACTGAAGCTTTCTTT. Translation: CASSGGTVANTEAFF.

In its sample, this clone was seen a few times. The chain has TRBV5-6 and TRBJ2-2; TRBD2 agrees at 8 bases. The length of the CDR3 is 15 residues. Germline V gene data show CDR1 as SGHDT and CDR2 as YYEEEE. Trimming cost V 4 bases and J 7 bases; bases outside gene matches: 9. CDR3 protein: CASSVLAGKNGELFF. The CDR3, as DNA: TGTGCCAGCAGCGTTCTAGCGGGCAAGAACGGGGAGCTGTTTTTT.

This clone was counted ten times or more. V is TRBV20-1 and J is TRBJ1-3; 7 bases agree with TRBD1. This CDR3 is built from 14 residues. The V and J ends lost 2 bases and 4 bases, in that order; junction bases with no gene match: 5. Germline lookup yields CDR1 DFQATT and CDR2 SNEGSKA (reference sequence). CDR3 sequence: CSARTDREGNTIYF. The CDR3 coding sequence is TGCAGTGCTAGAACAGACAGGGAGGGAAACACCATATATTTT.

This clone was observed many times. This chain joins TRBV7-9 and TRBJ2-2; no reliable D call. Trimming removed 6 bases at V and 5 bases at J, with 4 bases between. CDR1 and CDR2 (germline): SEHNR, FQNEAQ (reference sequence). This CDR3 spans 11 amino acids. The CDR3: CASSITGELFF. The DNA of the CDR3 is TGTGCCAGCAGTATAACCGGGGAGCTGTTTTTT.

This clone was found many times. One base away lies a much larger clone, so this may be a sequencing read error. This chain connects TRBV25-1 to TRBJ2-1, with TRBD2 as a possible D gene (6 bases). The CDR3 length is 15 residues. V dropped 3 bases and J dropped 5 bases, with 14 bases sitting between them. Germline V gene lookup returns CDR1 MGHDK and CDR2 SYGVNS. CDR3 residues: CASSDSGPGNNEQFF. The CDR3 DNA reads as TGTGCCAGCAGTGATAGCGGACCTGGGAACAATGAGCAGTTCTTC.

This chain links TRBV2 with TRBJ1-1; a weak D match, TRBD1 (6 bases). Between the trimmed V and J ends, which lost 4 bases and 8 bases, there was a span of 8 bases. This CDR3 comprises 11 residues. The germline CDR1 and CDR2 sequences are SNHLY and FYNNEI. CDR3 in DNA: TGTGCCAGCAGTGGGGGGGCGGAAGCTTTCTTT. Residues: CASSGGAEAFF.

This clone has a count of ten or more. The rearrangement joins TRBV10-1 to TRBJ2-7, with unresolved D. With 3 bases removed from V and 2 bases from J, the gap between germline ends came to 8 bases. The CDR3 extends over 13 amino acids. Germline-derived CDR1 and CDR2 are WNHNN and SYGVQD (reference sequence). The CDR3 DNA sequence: TGCGCCAGCAGTGAAGCCCTGACCTACGAGCAGTACTTC. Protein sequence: CASSEALTYEQYF.

In nucleotides, the CDR3 is TGTGCCAGCAGCTATCGGGACAGGGGTGTCTACGAGCAGTACTTC. Residues: CASSYRDRGVYEQYF. V usage is TRBV11-2 and J usage is TRBJ2-7; 10 positions agree with TRBD1. V was clipped by 4 bases and J by 3 bases; unmatched bases: 6. Germline V gene lookup returns CDR1 SGHAT and CDR2 FQNNGV. The CDR3 totals 15 residues.

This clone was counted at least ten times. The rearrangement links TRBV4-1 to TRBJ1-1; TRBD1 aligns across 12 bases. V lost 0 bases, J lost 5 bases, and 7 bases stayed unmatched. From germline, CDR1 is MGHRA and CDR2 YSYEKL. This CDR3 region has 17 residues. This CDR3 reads CASSQEDWDRGQTEAFF. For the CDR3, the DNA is TGCGCCAGCAGCCAAGAAGATTGGGACAGGGGGCAGACTGAAGCTTTCTTT.

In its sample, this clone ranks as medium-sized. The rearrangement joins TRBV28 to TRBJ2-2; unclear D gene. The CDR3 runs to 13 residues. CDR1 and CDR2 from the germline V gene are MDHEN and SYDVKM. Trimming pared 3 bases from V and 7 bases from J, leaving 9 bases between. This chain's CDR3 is CASSFEDYGELFF. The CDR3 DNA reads TGTGCCAGCAGTTTCGAAGATTACGGGGAGCTGTTTTTT.

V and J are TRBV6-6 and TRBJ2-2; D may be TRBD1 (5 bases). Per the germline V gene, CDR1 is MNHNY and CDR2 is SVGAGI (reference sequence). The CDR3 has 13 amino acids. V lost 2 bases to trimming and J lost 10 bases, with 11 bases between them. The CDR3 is CASSYQDSSELFF. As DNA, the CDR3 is TGTGCCAGCAGTTACCAAGACAGTTCGGAGCTGTTTTTT.

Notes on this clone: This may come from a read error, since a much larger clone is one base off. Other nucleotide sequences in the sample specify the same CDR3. This CDR3 reads CASSLEGGRFTEAFF. For the CDR3, the DNA is TGTGCCAGCAGCTTAGAGGGGGGGCGTTTCACTGAAGCTTTCTTT. This sequence joins TRBV7-9 and TRBJ1-1; a weak D match, TRBD1 (6 bases). CDR1 SEHNR and CDR2 FQNEAQ come from the germline V gene (reference sequence). The length of the CDR3 is 15 residues. V lost 1 base and J 4 bases, leaving 13 bases between the germline ends.

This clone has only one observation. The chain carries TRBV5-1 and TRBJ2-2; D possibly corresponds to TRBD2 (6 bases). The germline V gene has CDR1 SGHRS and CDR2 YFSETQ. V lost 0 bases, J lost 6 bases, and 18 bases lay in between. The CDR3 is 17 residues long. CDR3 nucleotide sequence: TGCGCCAGCAGCTTGGCCATAGCGGTAGTGCCGGCCGGGGAGCTGTTTTTT. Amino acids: CASSLAIAVVPAGELFF.

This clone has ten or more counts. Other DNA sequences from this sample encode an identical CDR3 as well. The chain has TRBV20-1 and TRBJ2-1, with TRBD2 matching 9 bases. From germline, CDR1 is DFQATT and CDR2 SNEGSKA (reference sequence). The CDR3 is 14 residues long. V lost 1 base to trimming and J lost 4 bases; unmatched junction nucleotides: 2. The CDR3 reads CSARGLAGYNEQFF. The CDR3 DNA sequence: TGCAGTGCTAGAGGGCTAGCGGGATACAATGAGCAGTTCTTC.

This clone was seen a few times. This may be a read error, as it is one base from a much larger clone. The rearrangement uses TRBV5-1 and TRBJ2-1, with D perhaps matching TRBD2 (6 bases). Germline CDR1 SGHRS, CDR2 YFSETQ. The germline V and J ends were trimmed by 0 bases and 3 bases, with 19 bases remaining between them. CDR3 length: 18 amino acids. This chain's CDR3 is CASSLVGRGPNHYNEQFF. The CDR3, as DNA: TGCGCCAGCAGCTTGGTCGGGAGAGGCCCTAATCACTACAATGAGCAGTTCTTC.

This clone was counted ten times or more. In nucleotides, the CDR3 is TGTGCCAGCAGCCCGTCGACAGTGGCCTCACCCCTCCACTTT. This codes for CASSPSTVASPLHF. The rearrangement joins TRBV4-2 to TRBJ1-6; D is possibly TRBD1 (5 bases). V gave up 4 bases and J gave up 10 bases, with 14 bases separating them. Germline CDR1 is LGHNA and CDR2 is YNFKEQ. The CDR3 sequence is 14 residues long.

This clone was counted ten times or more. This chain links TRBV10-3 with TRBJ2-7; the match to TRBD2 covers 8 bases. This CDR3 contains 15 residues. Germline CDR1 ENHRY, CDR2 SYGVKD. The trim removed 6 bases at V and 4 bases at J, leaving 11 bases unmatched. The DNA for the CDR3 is TGTGCCATCAGCCCCGAAGCGGGGGCGCGTTACGAGCAGTACTTC. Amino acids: CAISPEAGARYEQYF.

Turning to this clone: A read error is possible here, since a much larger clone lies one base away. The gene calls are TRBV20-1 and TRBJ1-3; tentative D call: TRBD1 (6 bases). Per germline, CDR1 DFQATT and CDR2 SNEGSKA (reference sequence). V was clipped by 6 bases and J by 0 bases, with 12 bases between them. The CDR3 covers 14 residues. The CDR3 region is CSARQEISGNTIYF. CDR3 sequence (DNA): TGCAGTGCCAGACAGGAGATCTCTGGAAACACCATATATTTT.

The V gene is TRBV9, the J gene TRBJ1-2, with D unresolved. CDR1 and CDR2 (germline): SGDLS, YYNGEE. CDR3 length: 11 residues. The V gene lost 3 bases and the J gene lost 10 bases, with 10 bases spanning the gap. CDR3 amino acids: CASSGGYDYTF. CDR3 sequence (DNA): TGTGCCAGCAGCGGGGGTTACGACTACACCTTC.